The source of this T cell receptor (beta chain) is a study of glioma-infiltrating T cells after dendritic cell vaccination. There are 15 residues in the CDR3. Germline loops: CDR1 MNHNS, CDR2 SASEGT. The J segment lost 8 bases and the V segment lost 4 bases, leaving 8 bases of the junction unmatched. The table came from immunoSEQ multiplex PCR; TCRdb's copy has only in-frame clones and leaves some out. This table holds 90,000 to 110,000 clones, roughly 89% found once. The time point was: after dendritic cell vaccination, including at tumor progression/relapse. The chain uses TRBV6-1 and TRBJ2-1, with 10 bases lining up with TRBD2. The sequence derives from a human donor with glioblastoma. The starting material was blood, obtained after dendritic cell vaccination. CDR3 DNA sequence: TGTGCCAGCAGTGTGTTTAGCGGGGGGCCCTATGAGCAGTTCTTC. This sequence encodes CASSVFSGGPYEQFF.